This T cell receptor (beta chain) was captured in a study of T-cell memory formation after mild COVID-19. TCRdb redid the calling of the 5' RACE reads with MiXCR, one entry per CDR3 protein. Among about 320,000 distinct CDR3 sequences listed, around 15% were seen once. The sample holds a few counts of this clonotype. Its antigen is as yet unknown. Study-wide results and limits: Clones that contracted clustered mainly in CM and EM if CD4+ and in EMRA if CD8+.

Trimming removed 7 bases from V and 3 bases from J, with 13 bases in between. Germline lookup yields CDR1 MNHEY and CDR2 SVGAGI. The CDR3 loop spans 13 amino acids. The genes are TRBV6-5 and TRBJ2-7; the D gene is possibly TRBD2 (5 bases). This receptor was identified in a man between 18 and 29 years old who had mild COVID-19 (a few samples of this study predate the infection). Cell type and time point are not known. The source material was PBMCs or a T cell subset sorted from them (not recorded which). The CDR3 DNA reads as TGTGCCAGCACCGTAAGCGGCAGCTACGAGCAGTACTTC. Translating it yields CASTVSGSYEQYF.